One and the same sample provided the 26 T cell receptor beta chains below, sequenced in a study of tumor and adjacent non-tumor tissue in lung cancer. This sample's RNA came from whole unsorted tissue. Distant lung tissue was collected more than 3 cm away from the tumor edge. The library came from three nested PCR rounds adapted from ARM-PCR protocols. TCRdb itself ran the multiplex PCR reads through MiXCR, one entry per CDR3 protein. The top ten hold about 30% of the sample, which has 90,000 to 100,000 distinct CDR3 sequences, less than 85% seen once. Sample: distant non-tumor lung tissue. Receptors originate from a man in his fifties or sixties with small cell lung cancer.

Comments on this clonotype: This CDR3 fails to terminate in the conserved phenylalanine or tryptophan, so it likely reflects a read error. The gene calls are TRBV6-1 and TRBJ2-1; tentatively, D is TRBD2 (5 bases). The CDR3 contains 14 residues. Looked up from germline, CDR1 is MNHNS and CDR2 is SASEGT. Trimming left V 11 bases short and J 7 bases short, with 21 bases between. CDR3 sequence: CARIFSGSRNEQFL. The DNA of the CDR3 is TGTGCCCGCATCTTTAGTGGGAGTAGGAATGAGCAGTTCTTA.

Comment on this clonotype: A junction end diverges from the germline sequence, so it may reflect a read error. The chain has TRBV5-6 and TRBJ1-1; 7 nucleotides agree with TRBD1. CDR1 SGHDT and CDR2 YYEEEE come from the germline V gene. The CDR3 loop spans 16 amino acids. CDR3 coding DNA: TGTACCAGCAGTTTGGCCTCCGGGACAGCGAACACTGAAACTTTCTTT. It specifies CTSSLASGTANTETFF. The full variable domain, completed using reference TRBV5-6 and TRBJ1-1, is DAGVTQSPTHLIKTRGQQVTLRCSPKSGHDTVSWYQQALGQGPQFIFQYYEEEERQRGNFPDRFSGHQFPNYSSELNVNALLLGDSALYLCTSSLASGTANTETFFGQGTRLTVV.

Points on this clonotype: One end of the junction fails to match germline, which may point to a read error. The chain recombines TRBV7-9 with TRBJ1-3; D may be TRBD1 (6 bases). The CDR3 has 15 amino acids. Germline loops: CDR1 SEHNR, CDR2 FQNEAQ (reference sequence). The CDR3 nucleotides read TGTGCCAGCAGTTCTGGTGGGACAAAAGGAAACATCATATATTTT. It specifies CASSSGGTKGNIIYF.

This chain connects TRBV29-1 to TRBJ1-2, with D maybe TRBD1 (6 bases). With 6 bases removed from V and 5 bases from J, the gap between germline ends came to 13 bases. The CDR3 is made up of 12 amino acids. Germline V gene data show CDR1 as SQVTM and CDR2 as ANQGSEA. CDR3 region: CSVSGVKYGYTF. DNA for the CDR3: TGCAGCGTCTCAGGGGTAAAGTATGGCTACACCTTC.

This clonotype was recorded at least ten times. The rearrangement links TRBV6-2 or TRBV6-3 to TRBJ1-2; D is perhaps TRBD1 (6 bases). The CDR3 runs 14 residues. Germline CDR1 and CDR2: MNHEY and SVGEGT. V lost 6 bases to trimming and J lost 4 bases, with 15 bases between them. Here the CDR3 DNA reads TGTGCCAGCAGCCTCCTGGACAGACTCTATGGCTACACCTTC. This sequence encodes CASSLLDRLYGYTF.

About this clonotype itself: A much larger clone differs from this one at a single base, so this may be a read error. This sequence joins TRBV28 and TRBJ2-7, with a possible D match to TRBD2 (5 bases). Germline V lookup: CDR1 MDHEN, CDR2 SYDVKM. The CDR3 covers 14 residues. The CDR3 sequence is CASKVEPHDYEEYF. Written as DNA, the CDR3 is TGTGCCAGCAAGGTCGAGCCGCACGACTACGAGGAGTACTTC.

Concerning this clonotype: This clone may be a read error of a much larger clone one base away. J is TRBJ2-3 and V is TRBV20-1; perhaps TRBD2 as D (6 bases). Germline CDR1 DFQATT, CDR2 SNEGSKA (reference sequence). The V gene lost 8 bases and the J gene lost 8 bases, with 23 bases spanning the gap. The CDR3 covers 14 residues. Written as DNA, the CDR3 is TGCAGTACTACCTCCGGGACTGAGGAACGTACGCAGTATTTT. This translates into CSTTSGTEERTQYF.

Concerning this clonotype: A read error may account for a junction end that differs from germline. The rearrangement joins TRBV12-3 or TRBV12-4 to TRBJ1-1; D possibly corresponds to TRBD1 (6 bases). The CDR3 consists of 11 residues. CDR3: CASRRTEEVFF. The CDR3 DNA is TGTGCCAGCAGGCGGACAGAGGAAGTTTTCTTT.

In its sample, this clonotype was seen once. The conserved phenylalanine or tryptophan normally closing the CDR3 is absent here, so this likely arose from a read error. No DNA is shown, since the ends of the CDR3 on it are uncertain; the CDR3 is the one TCRdb lists. This sequence joins TRBV12-3 or TRBV12-4 and TRBJ2-2. The CDR3 comprises 14 residues, both ends counted. CDR3 sequence reads: CASSSTQITGELLY.

Of note for this clonotype: A much larger clone lies one base from this, so it may be a read error. J is TRBJ2-3 and V is TRBV5-4; D may correspond to TRBD1 or TRBD2 (8 bases each). Trimming shortened V by 8 bases and J by 3 bases, and 22 bases separated the two germline ends. Germline V CDR1 and CDR2: SGHNT, YYREEE (reference sequence). The CDR3 totals 16 residues. The chain's CDR3 is CARSPGGAGGTDTQYF. CDR3 nucleotides: TGTGCCAGAAGTCCAGGGGGCGCGGGGGGTACAGATACGCAGTATTTT. Drawing the rest from reference TRBV5-4 and TRBJ2-3, the complete variable domain is ETGVTQSPTHLIKTRGQQVTLRCSSQSGHNTVSWYQQALGQGPQFIFQYYREEENGRGNFPPRFSGLQFPNYSSELNVNALELDDSALYLCARSPGGAGGTDTQYFGPGTRLTVL.

Turning to this clonotype: Likely a read error: the CDR3 ends without its conserved phenylalanine or tryptophan. V is TRBV4-2 and J is TRBJ2-1; perhaps D is TRBD1 or TRBD2 (6 bases each). CDR1 LGHNA and CDR2 YNFKEQ come from the germline V gene. This CDR3 region has 15 residues. The CDR3 is CASSQEGGTYNEQFL. CDR3 in DNA: TGTGCCAGTAGCCAAGAGGGCGGGACATACAATGAGCAGTTCTTA.

As for this clonotype: Relative to the germline gene, one junction end is altered; a read error may explain this. V and J are TRBV11-3 and TRBJ2-1; D is unresolved. The CDR3 totals 15 residues. CDR1 and CDR2 (germline): SGHNT, YENEEA. CDR3 in DNA: TGTGTCAGCAGCTTAGCAGTGGGATACGACAATGAGCAGTTCTTC. It is translated as CVSSLAVGYDNEQFF.

The chain recombines TRBV29-1 with TRBJ2-1; D is uncertain. The CDR3 is 10 amino acids. The germline gives CDR1 SQVTM, CDR2 ANQGSEA. V gave up 5 bases and J gave up 12 bases, with 11 bases separating them. In nucleotides, the CDR3 is TGCAGCGTTCGAGATTATGGGCAGTTCTTC. Encoded protein: CSVRDYGQFF.

Note on this clonotype: A single base separates this from a much larger clone, so it may be a read error. The V gene is TRBV7-3, the J gene TRBJ2-3, with D hard to call. The length of the CDR3 is 15 residues. V was clipped by 3 bases and J by 5 bases, with 15 bases between them. CDR1 is SGHTA and CDR2 is FQGTGA in the germline V gene. In DNA form, the CDR3 reads TGTGCCAGCAGCTTGTCGGGCCATCGCAAAGATACGCAGTATTTT. This gives the protein CASSLSGHRKDTQYF.

This chain connects TRBV20-1 to TRBJ2-5, with 7 positions matching TRBD1. The CDR3 is 14 residues long. V dropped 0 bases and J dropped 9; count of bases not matched to a gene: 10. Germline assignment: CDR1 DFQATT and CDR2 SNEGSKA (reference sequence). CDR3 in amino acids: CSARDRGGAEAQYF. For the CDR3, the DNA is TGCAGTGCTAGAGATCGAGGGGGCGCGGAGGCCCAGTACTTC.

On this clonotype itself: The junction differs from germline at one of its ends, possibly a read error. The rearrangement uses TRBV11-2 and TRBJ2-2, with TRBD2 as a possible D gene (5 bases). CDR1 is SGHAT and CDR2 is FQNNGV in the germline V gene. This CDR3 region has 13 residues. CDR3: CASNIVGTGELLF. The CDR3 DNA reads as TGTGCCAGCAACATAGTGGGCACCGGGGAGCTGTTATTT. Combining the CDR3 with reference TRBV11-2 and TRBJ2-2 gives the whole variable domain EAGVAQSPRYKIIEKRQSVAFWCNPISGHATLYWYQQILGQGPKLLIQFQNNGVVDDSQLPKDRFSAERLKGVDSTLKIQPAKLEDSAVYLCASNIVGTGELLFGEGSRLTVL.

Comments on this clonotype: A junction end diverges from the germline sequence, so it may reflect a read error. The chain joins TRBV12-3 or TRBV12-4 to TRBJ2-5, with D possibly being TRBD1 (6 bases). This CDR3 is built from 14 residues. CDR3 nucleotides: TGTGCCAGCAATTTAATGGACAGTGAGGAGACCCAGTACTTC. Translated, it gives CASNLMDSEETQYF.

The rearrangement uses TRBV11-2 and TRBJ2-1; D gene ambiguous. Trimming stripped 2 bases from V and 0 bases from J, with 11 bases between. Germline V lookup: CDR1 SGHAT, CDR2 FQNNGV. The CDR3 loop spans 16 amino acids. CDR3 protein: CASSLIGMGSYNEQFF. The CDR3 bases are TGTGCCAGCAGCTTAATAGGAATGGGCTCCTACAATGAGCAGTTCTTC.

Of note for this clonotype: An end of the junction differs from the germline gene, which may be a read error. The V call is TRBV5-5, the J call TRBJ2-1; 7 positions agree with TRBD1. The CDR3 consists of 15 residues. The germline CDR1 and CDR2 sequences are SGHKS and YYEKEE (reference sequence). The CDR3 coding sequence is TGTGCCAGCAGCATGGGGACAGTCTACTACAATAAGCAGTTCTTC. Amino acid sequence: CASSMGTVYYNKQFF.

To note about this clonotype: A junction boundary mismatches the germline segment, possibly from a read error. The chain joins TRBV5-4 to TRBJ1-1; 10 bases agree with TRBD1. CDR1 SGHNT and CDR2 YYREEE come from the germline V gene (reference sequence). The CDR3 has 16 amino acids. CDR3 amino acids: CTSSLETGGASTEAFF. Here the CDR3 DNA reads TGTACCAGCAGCTTGGAGACAGGGGGCGCGAGCACTGAAGCTTTCTTT. The full variable domain, rest sourced from reference TRBV5-4 and TRBJ1-1, is ETGVTQSPTHLIKTRGQQVTLRCSSQSGHNTVSWYQQALGQGPQFIFQYYREEENGRGNFPPRFSGLQFPNYSSELNVNALELDDSALYLCTSSLETGGASTEAFFGQGTRLTVV.

This clonotype has at least ten counts. This sequence joins TRBV20-1 and TRBJ2-5; a weak D match, TRBD2 (5 bases). The germline gives CDR1 DFQATT, CDR2 SNEGSKA (reference sequence). The CDR3 extends over 14 amino acids. The V end lost 3 bases, the J end lost 1 base, and 12 bases lay between the germline ends. CDR3 coding DNA: TGCAGTGCTAGGCAGAGTGGACTCCAAGAGACCCAGTACTTC. As protein: CSARQSGLQETQYF.

This chain joins TRBV11-2 and TRBJ2-5; D might be TRBD2 (5 bases). V was cut by 4 bases and J by 5 bases, with 11 bases left in between. The CDR3 covers 13 residues. The germline CDR1 and CDR2 sequences are SGHAT and FQNNGV. The CDR3 protein is CASSSTAEETQYF. CDR3 DNA sequence: TGTGCCAGCAGCTCTACAGCGGAGGAGACCCAGTACTTC. The full variable domain, with the rest looked up from reference TRBV11-2 and TRBJ2-5, is EAGVAQSPRYKIIEKRQSVAFWCNPISGHATLYWYQQILGQGPKLLIQFQNNGVVDDSQLPKDRFSAERLKGVDSTLKIQPAKLEDSAVYLCASSSTAEETQYFGPGTRLLVL.

There are a few counts of this clonotype. The junction shows a germline mismatch at one end, possibly a read error. The chain links TRBV11-2 to TRBJ1-6; D is uncertain. CDR3 size: 16 residues. Per the germline V gene, CDR1 is SGHAT and CDR2 is FQNNGV. CDR3 bases: TGTCCCAGCAGCTTAGCCGCCGCGGGCACGGGGTCACCCCTCCACTTT. Translating it yields CPSSLAAAGTGSPLHF.

Worth noting for this clonotype: It may be a read error: a sequence one base away is much more abundant. The chain is built from TRBV7-8 and TRBJ2-1; tentatively, D is TRBD2 (6 bases). The CDR3 contains 16 residues. CDR1 is SGHVS, CDR2 FQNEAQ, per germline. V lost 1 base to trimming and J lost 6 bases, with 16 bases between them. CDR3 amino acids: CASSLGARTGVNEQFF. The DNA for the CDR3 is TGTGCCAGCAGCTTAGGTGCTCGTACGGGAGTCAATGAGCAGTTCTTC. Full variable domain (rest looked up from reference TRBV7-8 and TRBJ2-1): GAGVSQSPRYKVAKRGQDVALRCDPISGHVSLFWYQQALGQGPEFLTYFQNEAQLDKSGLPSDRFFAERPEGSVSTLKIQRTQQEDSAVYLCASSLGARTGVNEQFFGPGTRLTVL.

This clonotype was recorded many times. The V and J genes are TRBV20-1 and TRBJ1-1; tentative D call: TRBD1 (6 bases). In germline, CDR1 is DFQATT, CDR2 SNEGSKA (reference sequence). This CDR3 comprises 12 residues. Trimming removed 6 bases at V and 0 bases at J, with 8 bases between. The CDR3 here is CSAEGVNTEAFF. CDR3 DNA: TGCAGTGCCGAGGGGGTGAACACTGAAGCTTTCTTT.

For this clonotype: One end of the junction varies from germline; a read error may be responsible. The gene calls are TRBV4-2 and TRBJ2-2; possible D gene TRBD2, 5 bases. The CDR3 covers 16 residues. The germline V gene has CDR1 LGHNA and CDR2 YNFKEQ. The CDR3 nucleotides are TGTGCCAGCAGTCAGGATCTGAGGGCCTACACCGAGGAGCTGTTTTTT. Amino acid sequence: CASSQDLRAYTEELFF.